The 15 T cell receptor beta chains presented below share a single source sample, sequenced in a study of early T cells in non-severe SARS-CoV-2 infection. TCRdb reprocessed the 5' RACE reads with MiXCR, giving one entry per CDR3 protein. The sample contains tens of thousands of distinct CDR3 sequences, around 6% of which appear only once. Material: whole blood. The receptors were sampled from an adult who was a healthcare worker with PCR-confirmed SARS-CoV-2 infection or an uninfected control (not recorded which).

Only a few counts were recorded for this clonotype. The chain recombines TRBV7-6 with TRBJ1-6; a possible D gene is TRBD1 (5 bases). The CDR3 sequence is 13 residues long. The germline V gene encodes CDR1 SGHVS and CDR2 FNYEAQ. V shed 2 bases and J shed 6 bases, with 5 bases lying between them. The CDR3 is CASSLQGNSPLHF. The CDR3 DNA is TGTGCCAGCAGCTTACAGGGTAATTCACCCCTCCACTTT.

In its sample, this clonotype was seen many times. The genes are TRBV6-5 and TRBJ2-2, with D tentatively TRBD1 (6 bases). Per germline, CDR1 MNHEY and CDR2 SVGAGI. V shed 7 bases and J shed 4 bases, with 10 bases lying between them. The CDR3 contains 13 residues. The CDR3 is CASTQGTTGELFF. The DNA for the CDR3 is TGTGCCAGCACCCAGGGGACCACCGGGGAGCTGTTTTTT.

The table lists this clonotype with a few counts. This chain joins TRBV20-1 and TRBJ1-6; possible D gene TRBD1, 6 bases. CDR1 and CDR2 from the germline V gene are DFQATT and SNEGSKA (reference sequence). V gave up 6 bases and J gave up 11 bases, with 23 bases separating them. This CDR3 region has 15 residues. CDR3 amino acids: CSAAWIDRPRAPLHF. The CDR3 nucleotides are TGCAGTGCGGCCTGGATCGACAGGCCCAGGGCACCCCTCCACTTT.

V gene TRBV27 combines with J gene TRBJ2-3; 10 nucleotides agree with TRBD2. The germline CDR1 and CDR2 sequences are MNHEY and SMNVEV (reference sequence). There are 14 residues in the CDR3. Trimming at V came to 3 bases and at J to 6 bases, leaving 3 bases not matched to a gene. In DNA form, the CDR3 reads TGTGCCAGCAGTTTGTCGACTAGCGGGGATACGCAGTATTTT. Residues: CASSLSTSGDTQYF.

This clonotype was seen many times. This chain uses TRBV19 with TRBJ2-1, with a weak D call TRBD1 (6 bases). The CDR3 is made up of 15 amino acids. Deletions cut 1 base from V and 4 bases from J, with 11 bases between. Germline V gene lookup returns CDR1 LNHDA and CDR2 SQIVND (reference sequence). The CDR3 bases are TGTGCCAGTAGTATAGGTCCAGGGGTTTACAATGAGCAGTTCTTC. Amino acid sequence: CASSIGPGVYNEQFF.

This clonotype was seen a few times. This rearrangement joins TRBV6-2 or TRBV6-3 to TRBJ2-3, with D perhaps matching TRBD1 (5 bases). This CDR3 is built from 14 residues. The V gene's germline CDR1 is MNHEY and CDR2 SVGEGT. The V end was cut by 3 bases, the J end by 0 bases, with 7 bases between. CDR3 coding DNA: TGTGCCAGCAGTTATACAGGAAGCACAGATACGCAGTATTTT. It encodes CASSYTGSTDTQYF.

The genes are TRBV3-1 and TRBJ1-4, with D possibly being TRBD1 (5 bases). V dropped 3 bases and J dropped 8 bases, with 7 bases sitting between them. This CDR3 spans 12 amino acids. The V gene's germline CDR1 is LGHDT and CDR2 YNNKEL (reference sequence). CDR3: CASSQRGEKLFF. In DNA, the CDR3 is TGTGCCAGCAGCCAGCGGGGGGAAAAACTGTTTTTT.

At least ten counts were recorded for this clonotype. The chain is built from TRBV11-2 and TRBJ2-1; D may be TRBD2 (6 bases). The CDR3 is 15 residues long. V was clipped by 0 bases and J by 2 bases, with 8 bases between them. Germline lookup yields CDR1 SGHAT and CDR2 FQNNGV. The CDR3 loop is CASSLEPGAYNEQFF. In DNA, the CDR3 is TGTGCCAGCAGCTTAGAGCCGGGGGCCTACAATGAGCAGTTCTTC.

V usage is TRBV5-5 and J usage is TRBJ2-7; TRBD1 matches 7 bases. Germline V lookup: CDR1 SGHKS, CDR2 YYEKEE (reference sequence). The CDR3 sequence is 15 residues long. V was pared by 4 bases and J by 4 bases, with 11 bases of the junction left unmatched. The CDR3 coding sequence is TGTGCCAGCAGCGTCGAGGGGGCGGCTATTTACGAGCAGTACTTC. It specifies CASSVEGAAIYEQYF.

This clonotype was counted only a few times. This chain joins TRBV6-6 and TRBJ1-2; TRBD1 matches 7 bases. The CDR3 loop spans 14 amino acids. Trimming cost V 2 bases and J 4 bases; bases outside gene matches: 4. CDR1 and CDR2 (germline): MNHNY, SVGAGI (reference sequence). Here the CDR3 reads CASSYPGTVYGYTF. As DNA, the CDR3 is TGTGCCAGCAGTTACCCCGGGACAGTCTATGGCTACACCTTC.

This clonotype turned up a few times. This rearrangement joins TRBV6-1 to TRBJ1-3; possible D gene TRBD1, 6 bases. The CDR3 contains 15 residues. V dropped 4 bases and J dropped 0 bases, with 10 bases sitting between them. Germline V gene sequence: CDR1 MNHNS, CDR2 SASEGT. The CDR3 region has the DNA TGTGCCAGCAGTGGGGTGACAGGCTCTGGAAACACCATATATTTT. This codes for CASSGVTGSGNTIYF.

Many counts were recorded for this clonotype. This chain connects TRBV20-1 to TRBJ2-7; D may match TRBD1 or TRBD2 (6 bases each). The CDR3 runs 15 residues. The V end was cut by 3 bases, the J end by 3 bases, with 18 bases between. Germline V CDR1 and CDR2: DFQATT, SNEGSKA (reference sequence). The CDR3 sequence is CSASSPLGGGYEQYF. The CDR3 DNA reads TGCAGTGCTAGTTCCCCCCTAGGAGGGGGCTACGAGCAGTACTTC.

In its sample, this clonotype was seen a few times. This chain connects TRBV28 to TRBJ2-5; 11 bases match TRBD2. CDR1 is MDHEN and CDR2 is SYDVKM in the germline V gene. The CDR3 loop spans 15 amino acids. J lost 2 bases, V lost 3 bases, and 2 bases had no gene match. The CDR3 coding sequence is TGTGCCAGCAGTTTGACTAGCGGGGTTCAAGAGACCCAGTACTTC. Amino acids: CASSLTSGVQETQYF.

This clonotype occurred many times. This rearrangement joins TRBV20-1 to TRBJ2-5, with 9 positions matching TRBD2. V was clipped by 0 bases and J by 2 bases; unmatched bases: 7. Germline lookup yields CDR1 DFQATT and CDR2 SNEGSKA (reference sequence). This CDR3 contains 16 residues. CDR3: CSARDPSGDLQETQYF. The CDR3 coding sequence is TGCAGTGCTAGAGATCCTAGCGGGGATCTACAAGAGACCCAGTACTTC.

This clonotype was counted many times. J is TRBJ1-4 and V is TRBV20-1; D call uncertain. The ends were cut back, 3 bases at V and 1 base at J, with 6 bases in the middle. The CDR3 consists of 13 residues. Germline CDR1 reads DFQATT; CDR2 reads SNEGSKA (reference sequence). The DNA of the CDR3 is TGCAGTGCTAGCAAGGGAACTAATGAAAAACTGTTTTTT. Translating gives CSASKGTNEKLFF.